These T cell receptor beta chains were read from a single sample in a study of blood T cells in healthy people across ages. A single record per CDR3 protein comes from TCRdb applying MiXCR to the 5' RACE reads. The sample gives 900,000 to 950,000 distinct CDR3 sequences, approximately 32% of which show up once; around 9.6% is in the top ten. This same sample was also taken into another study, of T cells of mothers and their children.

The specimen was blood. The receptors come from a woman between 40 and 50 years old in good health. CDR3s include the opening cysteine and the closing phenylalanine or tryptophan. The order of the fields is clone size, CDR3 length, J gene, V gene, D gene, CDR3 protein, CDR3 DNA. A D gene is named only where the DNA matches it firmly. Not every row has a clone size; where given, it reads once, few, many or a size class.

clone size: few; CDR3 length: 16; J gene: TRBJ1-6; V gene: TRBV6-1; D gene: -; CDR3 protein: CASSGVATGDNSPLHF; CDR3 DNA: TGTGCCAGCAGTGGGGTTGCGACGGGGGATAATTCACCCCTCCACTTT
clone size: -; CDR3 length: 14; J gene: TRBJ1-2; V gene: TRBV7-2; D gene: TRBD1; CDR3 protein: CASSPDRGYYGYTF; CDR3 DNA: TGTGCCAGCAGCCCGGACAGGGGGTACTATGGCTACACCTTC
clone size: many; CDR3 length: 14; J gene: TRBJ1-2; V gene: TRBV6-5; D gene: -; CDR3 protein: CASSPSTQNYGYTF; CDR3 DNA: TGTGCCAGCAGCCCCTCGACACAGAACTATGGCTACACCTTC
clone size: many; CDR3 length: 12; J gene: TRBJ1-2; V gene: TRBV29-1; D gene: -; CDR3 protein: CSVEKELDGYTF; CDR3 DNA: TGCAGCGTTGAAAAGGAGCTCGATGGCTACACCTTC
clone size: few; CDR3 length: 15; J gene: TRBJ1-4; V gene: TRBV28; D gene: -; CDR3 protein: CASSLLTGLNEKLFF; CDR3 DNA: TGTGCCAGCAGTCTATTGACAGGCCTGAATGAAAAACTGTTTTTT
clone size: few; CDR3 length: 13; J gene: TRBJ2-1; V gene: TRBV18; D gene: -; CDR3 protein: CASSQGLNNEQFF; CDR3 DNA: TGTGCCAGCTCACAGGGCTTGAACAATGAGCAGTTCTTC
clone size: -; CDR3 length: 14; J gene: TRBJ2-7; V gene: TRBV20-1; D gene: -; CDR3 protein: CSLNRAGRTYEQYF; CDR3 DNA: TGCAGTCTTAACCGGGCAGGGCGTACCTACGAGCAGTACTTC
clone size: -; CDR3 length: 16; J gene: TRBJ1-1; V gene: TRBV7-2; D gene: -; CDR3 protein: CASRRWRYQGGTEAFF; CDR3 DNA: TGTGCCAGCAGGAGGTGGAGATACCAAGGGGGCACTGAAGCTTTCTTT
clone size: few; CDR3 length: 11; J gene: TRBJ2-4; V gene: TRBV2; D gene: -; CDR3 protein: CASGPLNIQYF; CDR3 DNA: TGTGCCAGCGGGCCCTTAAACATTCAGTACTTC
clone size: -; CDR3 length: 14; J gene: TRBJ1-2; V gene: TRBV4-3; D gene: -; CDR3 protein: CTSSQERRVYGYTF; CDR3 DNA: TGCACCAGCAGCCAAGAGAGACGGGTCTATGGCTACACCTTC
clone size: many; CDR3 length: 15; J gene: TRBJ2-3; V gene: TRBV7-6; D gene: -; CDR3 protein: CASSFGGGLTDTQYF; CDR3 DNA: TGTGCCAGCAGCTTTGGCGGGGGCCTCACAGATACGCAGTATTTT
clone size: -; CDR3 length: 15; J gene: TRBJ1-2; V gene: TRBV3-1; D gene: TRBD1; CDR3 protein: CASSQGTGGNYGYTF; CDR3 DNA: TGTGCCAGCAGCCAGGGGACAGGTGGAAACTATGGCTACACCTTC
clone size: -; CDR3 length: 14; J gene: TRBJ2-1; V gene: TRBV5-1; D gene: -; CDR3 protein: CASSLGQTNNEQFF; CDR3 DNA: TGCGCCAGCAGCTTGGGACAGACGAACAATGAGCAGTTCTTC
clone size: few; CDR3 length: 13; J gene: TRBJ1-1; V gene: TRBV7-7; D gene: -; CDR3 protein: CASSMGETTEVFF; CDR3 DNA: TGTGCTAGCAGCATGGGGGAGACCACTGAAGTTTTCTTT
clone size: few; CDR3 length: 15; J gene: TRBJ1-2; V gene: TRBV9; D gene: -; CDR3 protein: CASSALAKGGYGYTF; CDR3 DNA: TGTGCCAGCAGCGCCTTGGCTAAAGGGGGCTATGGCTACACCTTC
clone size: few; CDR3 length: 13; J gene: TRBJ2-5; V gene: TRBV6-6; D gene: -; CDR3 protein: CASTGSLGGTQYF; CDR3 DNA: TGTGCCAGCACGGGATCTCTTGGAGGGACCCAGTACTTC
clone size: few; CDR3 length: 15; J gene: TRBJ1-2; V gene: TRBV15; D gene: TRBD1; CDR3 protein: CATSREKGANYGYTF; CDR3 DNA: TGTGCCACCAGCAGAGAAAAGGGGGCCAACTATGGCTACACCTTC
clone size: many; CDR3 length: 15; J gene: TRBJ2-7; V gene: TRBV12-3/TRBV12-4; D gene: TRBD2; CDR3 protein: CASTVPGTSGYEQYF; CDR3 DNA: TGTGCCAGCACCGTACCGGGGACTAGCGGCTACGAGCAGTACTTC
clone size: few; CDR3 length: 15; J gene: TRBJ2-1; V gene: TRBV2; D gene: -; CDR3 protein: CASSERGAPYNEQFF; CDR3 DNA: TGTGCCAGCAGTGAAAGGGGGGCCCCTTACAATGAGCAGTTCTTC
clone size: -; CDR3 length: 14; J gene: TRBJ1-1; V gene: TRBV12-3/TRBV12-4; D gene: TRBD1; CDR3 protein: CASTPTGVGTEAFF; CDR3 DNA: TGTGCCAGCACCCCGACAGGGGTGGGGACTGAAGCTTTCTTT
clone size: -; CDR3 length: 16; J gene: TRBJ1-1; V gene: TRBV13; D gene: -; CDR3 protein: CASSFSSGLVGTEAFF; CDR3 DNA: TGTGCCAGCAGCTTCTCGTCGGGCCTCGTGGGCACTGAAGCTTTCTTT
clone size: -; CDR3 length: 15; J gene: TRBJ2-3; V gene: TRBV20-1; D gene: TRBD1; CDR3 protein: CSANLRDRAGDTQYF; CDR3 DNA: TGCAGTGCTAACCTCCGGGACAGGGCCGGAGATACGCAGTATTTT
clone size: -; CDR3 length: 18; J gene: TRBJ2-1; V gene: TRBV7-3; D gene: TRBD1; CDR3 protein: CASSLGFSKGTGDNEQFF; CDR3 DNA: TGTGCCAGCAGCTTGGGGTTCTCCAAGGGGACAGGAGACAATGAGCAGTTCTTC
clone size: -; CDR3 length: 17; J gene: TRBJ1-1; V gene: TRBV18; D gene: -; CDR3 protein: CASSPPSRTEKNTEAFF; CDR3 DNA: TGTGCCAGCTCACCACCGAGCCGAACAGAAAAGAACACTGAAGCTTTCTTT